The 8 T cell receptor beta chains below come from one sample, sequenced in a study of blood T cell repertoires in COVID-19. Sequenced by immunoSEQ multiplex PCR; TCRdb stores in-frame clones only, minus some. The sample yields 140,000 to 150,000 clones, about nine tenths seen once. The sample comprised PBMCs or T cells enriched from blood (not recorded which). The source is a man in his 60s who had recovered from COVID-19.

The chain carries TRBV5-5 and TRBJ1-5; D remains ambiguous. This CDR3 is built from 15 residues. Trimming pared 1 base from V and 2 bases from J, leaving 10 bases between. The V gene's germline CDR1 is SGHKS and CDR2 YYEKEE (reference sequence). CDR3 coding DNA: TGTGCCAGCAGCTTGTACATCTTGGGCAATCAGCCCCAGCATTTT. Its protein product is CASSLYILGNQPQHF.

This clone was recorded a few times. The chain uses TRBV2 and TRBJ2-1; tentative D call: TRBD2 (5 bases). Trimming removed 1 base from V and 4 bases from J, with 11 bases in between. In germline, CDR1 is SNHLY, CDR2 FYNNEI. The CDR3 runs 15 residues. CDR3 in amino acids: CASSEDAGGYNEQFF. The DNA for the CDR3 is TGTGCCAGCAGTGAAGATGCAGGAGGATACAATGAGCAGTTCTTC.

J is TRBJ2-1 and V is TRBV5-4, with a tentative D call TRBD2 (5 bases). V lost 4 bases and J 3 bases, leaving 8 bases between the germline ends. Germline CDR1 and CDR2: SGHNT and YYREEE (reference sequence). The CDR3 has 13 residues. The CDR3 is CASSRRDYNEQFF. The CDR3 DNA is TGTGCCAGCAGCCGCCGGGACTACAATGAGCAGTTCTTC.

This chain joins TRBV28 and TRBJ1-1; D remains unclear. In germline, CDR1 is MDHEN, CDR2 SYDVKM. Trimming removed 6 bases from V and 0 bases from J, with 11 bases in between. The CDR3 length is 14 residues. The CDR3: CASRYSRMNTEAFF. The CDR3 region has the DNA TGTGCCAGCAGGTACAGTAGGATGAACACTGAAGCTTTCTTT.

The chain has TRBV4-1 and TRBJ2-2, with 11 bases fitting TRBD2. Germline CDR1 and CDR2: MGHRA and YSYEKL. The CDR3 is 20 amino acids. The J segment lost 6 bases and the V segment lost 2 bases, leaving 17 bases of the junction unmatched. CDR3 in amino acids: CASSQHLAGGLASKAGELFF. CDR3 DNA: TGCGCCAGCAGCCAACATCTAGCGGGGGGCCTTGCCTCCAAGGCCGGGGAGCTGTTTTTT.

The V and J genes are TRBV19 and TRBJ2-1; a possible D gene is TRBD2 (6 bases). Per the germline V gene, CDR1 is LNHDA and CDR2 is SQIVND (reference sequence). Trimming stripped 10 bases from V and 7 bases from J, with 20 bases between. CDR3 size: 14 residues. CDR3 amino acids: CATADWGETNEQFF. Here the CDR3 DNA reads TGTGCCACCGCGGACTGGGGGGAGACTAATGAGCAGTTCTTC.

The V gene is TRBV6-5, the J gene TRBJ1-1; D gene ambiguous. Deletions cut 4 bases from V and 3 bases from J, with 12 bases between. Germline V gene data show CDR1 as MNHEY and CDR2 as SVGAGI. The CDR3 is made up of 14 amino acids. The CDR3 is CASSFGRADTEAFF. Here the CDR3 DNA reads TGTGCCAGCAGTTTTGGGAGGGCGGACACTGAAGCTTTCTTT.

V usage is TRBV5-1 and J usage is TRBJ2-1, with unresolved D. This CDR3 is 15 amino acids long. Germline CDR1 is SGHRS and CDR2 is YFSETQ. Trimming removed 0 bases from V and 6 bases from J, with 13 bases in between. The CDR3 spells CASSLGDGPRNEQFF. The CDR3 DNA reads TGCGCCAGCAGCTTGGGTGATGGGCCACGCAATGAGCAGTTCTTC. Complete variable domain (other parts from reference TRBV5-1 and TRBJ2-1): KAGVTQTPRYLIKTRGQQVTLSCSPISGHRSVSWYQQTPGQGLQFLFEYFSETQRNKGNFPGRFSGRQFSNSRSEMNVSTLELGDSALYLCASSLGDGPRNEQFFGPGTRLTVL.